This T cell receptor beta chain was sequenced for a study of cytomegalovirus exposure and HLA in healthy donors. General study findings and limits: Among the CMV-associated chains, a few were confirmed in vitro as specific for CMV antigens. Highly shared sequence variants in one cluster were likely a sequencing artifact.

The V end lost 0 bases, the J end lost 3 bases, and 14 bases lay between the germline ends. The V gene's germline CDR1 is SGHNT and CDR2 YYREEE (reference sequence). The CDR3 length is 16 residues. Concerning this clone: Its antigen is as yet unknown.

13 Jbeta primers and 60 Vbeta primers were used for the PCR. The assay was immunoSEQ multiplex PCR, and TCRdb's table has in-frame clones only and misses some. The sample records 120,000 to 150,000 clones, about 74% being singletons. Material: PBMCs. The chain links TRBV5-4 to TRBJ2-3, with a possible D match to TRBD1 (9 bases). The receptor was isolated from a man in his forties in good health and CMV-seropositive. The CDR3 region has the DNA TGTGCCAGCAGCTTGGTAGCGGGACAGGGAACAGATACGCAGTATTTT. The encoded protein is CASSLVAGQGTDTQYF.